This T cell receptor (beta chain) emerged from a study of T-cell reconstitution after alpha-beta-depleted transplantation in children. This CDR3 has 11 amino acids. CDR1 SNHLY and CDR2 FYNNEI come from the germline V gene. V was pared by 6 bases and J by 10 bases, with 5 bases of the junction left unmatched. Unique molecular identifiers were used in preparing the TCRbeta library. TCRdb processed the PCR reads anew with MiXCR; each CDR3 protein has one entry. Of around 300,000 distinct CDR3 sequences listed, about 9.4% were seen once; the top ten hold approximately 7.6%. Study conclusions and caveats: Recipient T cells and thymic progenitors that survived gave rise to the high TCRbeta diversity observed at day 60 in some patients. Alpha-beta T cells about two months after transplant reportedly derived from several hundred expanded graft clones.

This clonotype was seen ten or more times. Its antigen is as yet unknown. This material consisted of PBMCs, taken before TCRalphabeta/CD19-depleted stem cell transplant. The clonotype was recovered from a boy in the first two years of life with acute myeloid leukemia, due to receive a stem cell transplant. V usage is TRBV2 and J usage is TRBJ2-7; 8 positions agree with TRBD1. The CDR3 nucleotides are TGTGCCAGCAGCGCCAGGGGGCCACAGTACTTC. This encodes CASSARGPQYF.